The T cell receptor beta chain under discussion was sequenced for a study of OX40 agonist ivuxolimab in advanced cancers. CDR1 is ENHRY, CDR2 SYGVKD, per germline. Between the trimmed V and J ends, which lost 0 bases and 0 bases, there was a span of 15 bases. The CDR3 contains 18 residues. The data were produced by immunoSEQ multiplex PCR, yet TCRdb's version contains in-frame clones alone and is incomplete. The sample lists about 77,000 clones, approximately 83% occurring once. The V and J genes are TRBV10-3 and TRBJ1-3; perhaps TRBD1 as D (5 bases). This TCR derives from an adult with an advanced solid tumor such as melanoma, head and neck, liver or kidney cancer. Sequences were derived from CD4+ or CD8+ T cells sorted from blood, sampled in a trial of the OX40 agonist ivuxolimab. Written as DNA, the CDR3 is TGTGCCATCAGTGAGTCGTCCCGGGACCTAATCTCTGGAAACACCATATATTTT. Translating it yields CAISESSRDLISGNTIYF.